This TCR beta chain is drawn from a study of regulatory and conventional T cells in RAG deficiency (dated by TCRdb to the late 2010s). For the wider study: To compare the diversity and composition of the repertoires of Treg, conventional CD4+ and CD8+ T cells between RAG-deficient patients and healthy controls, the study applied high-throughput TCR beta sequencing. Overall study outcomes, separate from this receptor: RAG-deficient patients showed markedly lower Shannon entropy and higher Simpson indices than control T-cell subpopulations. Shorter CDR3 lengths were found in all patient T-cell subsets, and >75% Treg-Tconv repertoire overlap at nucleotide and amino acid level was observed in Omenn syndrome patients. In Omenn syndrome patients, sorted CD25-high CD127-low cells may represent peripherally activated cells rather than bona fide Treg cells. Some T-cell subset analyses were not done for some subjects. In Omenn syndrome and CID/AS patients compared with controls, around 100-fold fewer unique TCR beta sequences were detected from Treg cells, versus 7.5 to 10-fold fewer for other subsets.

The CDR3 goes from the cysteine to the phenylalanine over 13 residues. This entry keeps only the CDR3 DNA: 39 bases, framed from base 1. CDR1 and CDR2 are drawn from the germline V gene: SGHNT, YENEEA. V loses 3 bases of germline sequence and J loses 3 bases, and the interval between the two ends is 9 bases. A note on this clone: There is no known antigen for this receptor. Per-nucleotide qualities are absent, and no much larger clonotype sits a single base away.

The method was the immunoSEQ multiplex PCR assay. Rearranged TCR beta chain products were amplified from genomic DNA of sorted T-cell subsets and sequenced. On the authors' methods: Repertoire diversity of productive TCR beta rearrangements was quantified using Shannon entropy and Simpson indices. To assess clonal expansion, the frequencies of the 100 most abundant productive TCR beta clonotypes were added up as a share of total reads. The TRB repertoires were scored with a self-reactivity index that is based on amino acid usage at CDR3beta positions 6 and 7. Two-way ANOVA was applied to the repertoire analyses, whereas Student t or Mann-Whitney tests were applied to the flow cytometric analyses. TCRdb re-hosts the immuneACCESS table, in-frame sequences only. Its copies lack some clones; in the studies checked, an unresolved V gene accounts for under half of them, and the cause for the rest is not known. The D gene and trimming were derived from the DNA, and the V and J assignments and clone size from that table. For this sample there are approximately 3,000 clones; approximately 94% appear just once. Under 8.5% of the sample belongs to the ten largest clones.

Before genomic DNA extraction, regulatory T cells were purified from blood as CD4+CD25-high CD127-low cells. Repertoire analyses used roughly 8 healthy control donors as the comparison group. The sample also formed part of further work on regulatory T cells. Drawing on the second study: The multiplex PCR relied on 52 forward TRBV primers and 13 reverse TRBJ primers, and amplification bias was corrected through assay-based and computational methods. In patients, repertoires had restricted unique TRB V-J pairs and skewed V and J gene usage, with regulatory T cells showing the most marked changes. The study compared T-cell receptor beta repertoires of sorted regulatory, conventional CD4+ and CD8+ T cells in CD3G-deficient patients with those in healthy controls. Ficoll density separation was used to isolate peripheral blood mononuclear cells. Rearranged TRB loci were amplified from genomic DNA by multiplex PCR within the immunoSEQ assay. TRB amplicons were sequenced using an Illumina HiSeq platform. Raw sequences were error-filtered and aligned to reference gene sequences by custom algorithms and were subsequently analyzed with the immunoSEQ online tools. Productive and nonproductive TRB rearrangement frequencies were evaluated among both unique and total sequences. Groups were compared by t tests, Mann-Whitney tests or two-way ANOVA performed in Prism software.

In this chain, TRBV11-3 is recombined with TRBJ2-7; the D gene remains uncertain. Sequencing used CD4+ Tregs sorted from blood. The clonotype comes from a human donor in good health. The CDR3 in this case is CASSLQADYEQYF. The sequence in DNA is TGTGCCAGCAGCTTGCAAGCAGACTACGAGCAGTACTTC.